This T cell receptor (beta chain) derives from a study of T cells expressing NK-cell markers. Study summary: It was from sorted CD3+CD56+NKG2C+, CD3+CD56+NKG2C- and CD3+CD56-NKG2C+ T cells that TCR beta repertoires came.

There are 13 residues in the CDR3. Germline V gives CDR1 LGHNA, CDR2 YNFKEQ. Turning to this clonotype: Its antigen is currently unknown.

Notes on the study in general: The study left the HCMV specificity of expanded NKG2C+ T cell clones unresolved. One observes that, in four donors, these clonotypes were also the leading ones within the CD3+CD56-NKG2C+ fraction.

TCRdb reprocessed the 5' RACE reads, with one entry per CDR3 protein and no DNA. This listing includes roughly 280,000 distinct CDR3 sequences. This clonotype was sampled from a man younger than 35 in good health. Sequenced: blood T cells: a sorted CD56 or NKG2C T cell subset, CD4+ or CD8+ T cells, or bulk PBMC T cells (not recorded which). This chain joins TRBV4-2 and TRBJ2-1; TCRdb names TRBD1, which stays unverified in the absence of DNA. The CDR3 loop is CASSLTPGSEQFF.